This T cell receptor beta chain comes out of a study of T cells after posttransplantation cyclophosphamide (dated by TCRdb to about 2016). Study-level background: T cell repertoire reconstitution was tracked by TRB sequencing after myeloablative bone marrow transplantation in which posttransplantation cyclophosphamide was used as GVHD prophylaxis. Antigen receptor sequencing was done on samples from about 34 PTCy-treated patients and from approximately 17 related bone marrow donors of those patients. Blood from all 35 or so PTCy patients with 1-year posttransplant specimens was subjected to TRB sequencing. In 3 patients, TRB sequencing was also performed on up to 3 more blood samples taken 2 to 5.2 years after transplant, and in a handful of patients, pretransplant blood was also TRB-sequenced. Because TRA and TRB clonality correlated tightly in 10 or so samples, later TCR analyses were limited to TRB. Public TRB sequences were checked against a database of over 3,500 sequences associated with responses to pathogens, tumor antigens, self-antigens and alloantigens.

Genomic DNA was the input for TRB sequencing, which was run either with the immunoSEQ assay at survey resolution or with the hsTCRB kit. The paper's processing steps were these. Initial read processing used immunoSEQ software, and repertoire analyses used the LymphoSeq R package. Clonality was computed as 1 minus normalized Shannon entropy; Gini coefficient was also calculated for each TRB dataset. To infer phenotypes in unsorted samples, TRB sequences from sorted subsets of the recipient or donor were mapped onto unsorted samples from the same recipient. Imported from immuneACCESS, the table was reduced by TCRdb to in-frame sequences with V and J called. These copies leave out some clones; in studies compared against another copy, an unresolved V gene accounts for under half, and the cause of the remainder is not known. The V and J calls and clone size come from that table; D and trimming were worked out from the DNA. The sample table holds about 46,000 clones, of which about 90% were seen once. The ten largest clones capture around 3% of the sample.

Peripheral blood samples were provided by related bone marrow donors on the day of marrow donation. Mononuclear cells from peripheral blood and bone marrow were separated by Ficoll-Hypaque density centrifugation and then cryopreserved. With respect to this clone: Its antigen has not been determined. Base qualities are not provided; no much larger clone lies one nucleotide away.

The CDR3 goes from the cysteine to the phenylalanine over 16 residues. CDR3 DNA is the only sequence kept; it has 48 bases, read in frame from the first base. Trimming removed 0 bases from V and 4 bases from J; the gene matches leave 8 bases unexplained. The CDR1 and CDR2 encoded by the germline V gene are SGHRS and YFSETQ. Results the study describes overall, beyond this receptor: The TRB repertoires of T cells infiltrating skin or GI tract showed only limited overlap with the TRB repertoires of T cells in blood. At 1-2 months, donor-recipient similarity was low but rose over the first year, and the later blood repertoires were often dominated by donor CD8+ memory clones. Across the approximately 42 patients, TRB clonality was highly associated with recipient CMV seropositivity and CMV reactivation, and diversity with PTCy was similar to that in the CNI/methotrexate controls.

The chain couples TRBV5-1 to TRBJ2-5; TRBD2 agrees with 8 junctional bases. This TCR was sampled from a woman in her 50s in good health and a related stem cell transplant donor. Sequencing was carried out using PBMCs. The DNA sequence is as follows: TGCGCCAGCAGCTTGGGCCCTATTGCGGGAGGAGAGACCCAGTACTTC. Translated, this is CASSLGPIAGGETQYF.